The source of this T cell receptor beta chain is a study of blood T cell repertoires in COVID-19. Study-wide background: The United States, Italy and Spain were the sources of the acute and convalescent COVID-19 samples. T cells, B-cell-depleted T cells, or PBMCs supplied cDNA or gDNA.

In the authors' methods: From reference gene primer amplification, estimates of nucleated cell counts were derived. The method was immunoSEQ multiplex PCR; TCRdb's version includes in-frame clones alone and lacks a portion of them. V and J calls and clone size are those listed in that table; D and trimming were worked out from the DNA. The data show over 400,000 clones, 80% to 90% seen once. This CDR3 spans 16 amino acids. Trimming cost V 3 bases and J 0 bases, with 13 bases left between them. CDR1 and CDR2 from the germline V gene are SGHRS and YFSETQ. The sequence derives from a woman aged 30 to 39 with active or convalescent COVID-19. This sequence joins TRBV5-1 and TRBJ1-5; D perhaps matches TRBD1 (6 bases). The sequencing sample was made of peripheral blood. The CDR3 bases are TGCGCCAGCAGCTCTGGGACATACGATAGCAATCAGCCCCAGCATTTT. Its translation: CASSSGTYDSNQPQHF.